What follows is one T cell receptor beta chain and its context. The target antigen is unknown. Then a second PCR, running roughly 7 to 12 cycles, was carried out with a sample-barcoded 5' primer and a J-beta primer mix. Every sample produced at least 2.5 million CDR3-containing paired-end reads. One entry per CDR3 protein results from TCRdb running MiXCR on the 5' RACE reads. This sample has around 1,100,000 distinct CDR3 sequences, with more than 30% found just once. This entry belongs to a study of blood T cells in healthy people across ages. General study findings and limits: TCR beta diversity, measured per million T cells, fell in a roughly linear way with age. Possibly, changes in expanded clonotypes were confounded because donor CMV status was unknown. The authors considered diversity estimates from one million T cells to be underestimates.

The sequence derives from a man between 18 and 29 years old in good health. The specimen sequenced was blood.

This chain's CDR3 is CASSQDIFREKETQYF. The CDR3, as DNA: TGCGCCAGCAGCCAAGATATTTTCCGGGAGAAAGAGACCCAGTACTTC. The V gene is TRBV4-3, the J gene TRBJ2-5, with D maybe TRBD2 (6 bases). The germline V gene has CDR1 LGHNA and CDR2 YSLEER. The CDR3 has 16 residues. V lost 0 bases and J 3 bases, leaving 14 bases between the germline ends.